The rows below give T cell receptor beta chains drawn from one sample of a study of vaccination effects on CD4 cells after COVID-19. The protocol was immunoSEQ multiplex PCR, while the TCRdb copy is restricted to in-frame clones and leaves out a portion. The sample carries under 55,000 clones, 55% to 75% recorded once. These receptors are not linked to any known antigen. This sample comprised CD4+ T cells from PBMCs cultured without peptide, obtained after COVID-19 vaccination. The receptor set was obtained from a human donor who received a COVID-19 vaccine. Both conserved end residues are part of each CDR3. D genes are given only for firm matches. Expanded clones are given a class, and other clones once, few, many or no size at all.

v_gene	j_gene	d_gene	abundance	CDR3nt	CDR3aa
TRBV4-2	TRBJ1-2	-	-	TGTGCCAGCAGCCAAGATTGGGCAGCTGGGGACTACTATGGCTACACCTTC	CASSQDWAAGDYYGYTF
TRBV2	TRBJ1-6	-	-	TGTGCCAGCACGGACAACTCCTATAATTCACCCCTCCACTTT	CASTDNSYNSPLHF
TRBV10-3	TRBJ2-7	TRBD2	-	TGTGCCATCAGTGAGTCTCGGCGGGGGGGCTCCGGGAGTGGCGAGCAGTACTTC	CAISESRRGGSGSGEQYF
TRBV15	TRBJ2-1	-	-	TGTGCCACCAGCAGAGAGACTAGGCTAGCGGAGCAGTTCTTC	CATSRETRLAEQFF
TRBV9	TRBJ2-1	-	-	TGTGCCAGCAGCGTAGGTACAGGCTCCTACAATGAGCAGTTCTTC	CASSVGTGSYNEQFF
TRBV10-3	TRBJ2-5	TRBD1	-	TGTGCCATCAGTTCGACAGGGGGGCAAGAGACCCAGTACTTC	CAISSTGGQETQYF
TRBV4-1	TRBJ1-4	TRBD1	-	TGCGCCAGCAGCCAAGTTCACAGGGGAGTCGATGAAAAACTGTTTTTT	CASSQVHRGVDEKLFF
TRBV30	TRBJ1-2	-	-	TGTGCCTGGAGTGGGTCTGTCTCTCATGGCTACACCTTC	CAWSGSVSHGYTF
TRBV30	TRBJ1-6	-	-	TGTGCCTGGACGGAGGACAGAGTGTCACCCCTCCACTTT	CAWTEDRVSPLHF
TRBV9	TRBJ1-3	-	medium-sized	TGTGCCAGCAGCGTAGTTCCTAAACCCGGAACACGGAACACCATATATTTT	CASSVVPKPGTRNTIYF
TRBV19	TRBJ2-7	-	few	TGTGCCACCTCCTACAGGAGCTCCTACGAGCAGTACTTC	CATSYRSSYEQYF
TRBV5-1	TRBJ1-4	-	-	TGCGCCAGCAGCTTGGTGGGGACAAAGGCAACTAATGAAAAACTGTTTTTT	CASSLVGTKATNEKLFF
TRBV18	TRBJ2-2	TRBD1	-	TGTGCCAGCTCACAGGTTCGGACAGGGGACACCGGGGAGCTGTTTTTT	CASSQVRTGDTGELFF
TRBV19	TRBJ1-2	-	-	TGTGCCAGTAGTATTCAGGGTAACTATGGCTACACCTTC	CASSIQGNYGYTF
TRBV5-6	TRBJ2-3	-	-	TGTGCCAGCAGCCTGGGGTCTCGCACAGATACGCAGTATTTT	CASSLGSRTDTQYF
TRBV10-1	TRBJ2-2	-	few	TGCGCCAGCAGCATAAGACCCACCGGGGAGCTGTTTTTT	CASSIRPTGELFF
TRBV9	TRBJ2-3	-	-	TGTGCCAGCAGTGGTTGGTCAGGTTCAGATACGCAGTATTTT	CASSGWSGSDTQYF
TRBV5-4	TRBJ2-7	-	-	TGTGCCAGCAGCTTGGGAGGTCATAGGGCGTCCTACGAGCAGTACTTC	CASSLGGHRASYEQYF
TRBV6-1	TRBJ1-1	TRBD1	-	TGTGCCAGCAGTGCGGACAGGGGGCGATGGGTCACTGAAGCTTTCTTT	CASSADRGRWVTEAFF
TRBV29-1	TRBJ1-3	TRBD1	-	TGCAGCGTTGGGGGGACAGGAGGAAACACCATATATTTT	CSVGGTGGNTIYF
TRBV10-3	TRBJ1-4	-	once	TGTGCCATCAGTGAAGTAGACAAAATTGAAAAACTGTTTTTT	CAISEVDKIEKLFF
TRBV6-6	TRBJ2-5	-	-	TGTGCCAGCAGTATACAGGGCCTTATGCAAGAGACCCAGTACTTC	CASSIQGLMQETQYF
TRBV6-4	TRBJ1-1	-	few	TGTGCCAGCAGTGACTCGAGCCGGGGCACTGAAGCTTTCTTT	CASSDSSRGTEAFF
TRBV5-1	TRBJ2-1	TRBD2	-	TGCGCCAGCAGCTCCGGACTAGCGGCCTACAATGAGCAGTTCTTC	CASSSGLAAYNEQFF
TRBV10-2	TRBJ2-7	TRBD1	-	TGCGCCAGCAGCCCGGGACAGGGGAGCTACGAGCAGTACTTC	CASSPGQGSYEQYF
TRBV6-5	TRBJ2-7	-	-	TGTGCCAGCAGTTACATTTCCCCCGCTAACTACGAGCAGTACTTC	CASSYISPANYEQYF
TRBV5-6	TRBJ1-2	-	-	TGTGCCAGCAGCTTCGGTCAGGCTAACTATGGCTACACCTTC	CASSFGQANYGYTF
TRBV28	TRBJ2-3	TRBD2	few	TGTGCCAGCAGTTCGACTACTAGCGGGACCACAGATACGCAGTATTTT	CASSSTTSGTTDTQYF
TRBV11-2	TRBJ2-1	TRBD2	-	TGTGCCAGCAGCTCTCTAGCGGGAGGGAATGAGCAGTTCTTC	CASSSLAGGNEQFF